The entry that follows covers one TCR beta chain sequence. These data are taken from a study of blood T cell repertoires in COVID-19. This table comes from immunoSEQ multiplex PCR, and its TCRdb copy is limited to in-frame clones, with some not included. This sample has around 300,000 clones, with over 80% found just once. Between the trimmed V and J ends, which lost 11 bases and 10 bases, there was a span of 21 bases. There are 14 residues in the CDR3. This sequence joins TRBV23-1 and TRBJ1-6; D may be TRBD1 (6 bases). TRBV23-1 is identified as an open reading frame with a role that is uncertain. Sequenced material: peripheral blood. The source is a woman in her forties or fifties with active or convalescent COVID-19. CDR3 sequence reads: CAGLEDRERSPLHF. The CDR3 coding sequence is TGCGCCGGCTTAGAGGACAGAGAACGATCACCCCTCCACTTT.